This passage covers 29 T cell receptor beta chains from one sample sequenced in a study of post-analysis software for immune sequencing data. General observations from the study: Five TRBV segments, including TRBV5-6, TRBV5-1 and TRBV20-1, were more frequent in patients than controls.

Carried by the TCR beta cDNA libraries were unique molecular identifiers. Each CDR3 protein is one row after TCRdb ran MiXCR on the PCR reads. The sample shows about 500,000 distinct CDR3 sequences, around 40% of them seen only once. What these receptors recognize is not known. The sequenced sample was blood. The origin of the receptors is a girl under 18 with multiple sclerosis.

The chain joins TRBV11-2 to TRBJ2-6; D uncertain. V lost 4 bases, J lost 0 bases, and 10 bases lay in between. Per germline, CDR1 SGHAT and CDR2 FQNNGV. The CDR3 is 16 amino acids. The CDR3: CASSSVVASGANVLTF. CDR3 nucleotides: TGTGCCAGCAGCTCCGTAGTGGCCTCTGGGGCCAACGTCCTGACTTTC.

This rearrangement joins TRBV20-1 to TRBJ2-7, with 10 bases matching TRBD1. V lost 8 bases to trimming and J lost 3 bases; unmatched junction nucleotides: 4. CDR1 and CDR2 (germline): DFQATT, SNEGSKA (reference sequence). CDR3 length: 12 residues. The CDR3 loop reads CSYRDRGYEQYF. DNA for the CDR3: TGCAGTTACCGGGACAGGGGCTACGAGCAGTACTTC.

This sequence joins TRBV7-3 and TRBJ1-2; possibly TRBD1 for D (6 bases). Germline V gene sequence: CDR1 SGHTA, CDR2 FQGTGA. V dropped 5 bases and J dropped 8 bases, with 15 bases sitting between them. This CDR3 is 13 amino acids long. The CDR3 protein is CASSLAGADGYTF. The CDR3 DNA is TGTGCCAGCAGCCTGGCAGGGGCGGACGGCTACACCTTC.

CDR3 amino acids: CASSEALGAGEQYF. CDR3 nucleotide sequence: TGTGCCAGCAGTGAAGCCCTAGGAGCGGGCGAGCAGTACTTC. The chain has TRBV2 and TRBJ2-7, with D possibly matching TRBD2 (6 bases). V was cut by 0 bases and J by 6 bases, with 12 bases left in between. Germline V gene lookup returns CDR1 SNHLY and CDR2 FYNNEI. The CDR3 runs 14 residues.

V gene TRBV5-6 combines with J gene TRBJ2-7, with D possibly matching TRBD1 (5 bases). Germline V CDR1 and CDR2: SGHDT, YYEEEE. Trimming removed 3 bases at V and 4 bases at J, with 8 bases between. This CDR3 contains 12 residues. This CDR3 reads CASSSQAYEQYF. CDR3 sequence (DNA): TGTGCCAGCAGCTCACAGGCTTACGAGCAGTACTTC. Drawing the rest from reference TRBV5-6 and TRBJ2-7, the complete variable domain is DAGVTQSPTHLIKTRGQQVTLRCSPKSGHDTVSWYQQALGQGPQFIFQYYEEEERQRGNFPDRFSGHQFPNYSSELNVNALLLGDSALYLCASSSQAYEQYFGPGTRLTVT.

This sequence joins TRBV20-1 and TRBJ2-1; TRBD2 matches at 7 bases. V was pared by 1 base and J by 9 bases, with 6 bases of the junction left unmatched. Germline CDR1 and CDR2: DFQATT and SNEGSKA (reference sequence). The CDR3 spans 13 residues. The CDR3 sequence: CSARVRLAFEQFF. The CDR3 DNA reads TGCAGTGCTAGAGTTAGACTAGCTTTTGAGCAGTTCTTC.

This clonotype showed up just a few times. CDR3 bases: TGTGCCGTTCGGGACTCCCGCGGTGTTCGCACAGATACGCAGTATTTT. Translation gives CAVRDSRGVRTDTQYF. J is TRBJ2-3 and V is TRBV12-3 or TRBV12-4; TRBD2 might be the D (6 bases). The CDR3 runs to 16 residues. The V and J ends lost 11 bases and 1 base respectively, with 22 bases between them.

The V call is TRBV6-2 or TRBV6-3, the J call TRBJ2-4; no reliable D call. The J call could be wrong; TRBJ2-7 is a better fit for the DNA end. The CDR3 consists of 9 residues. Per the germline V gene, CDR1 is MNHEY and CDR2 is SVGEGT. The chain's CDR3 is CASGIEQYF. The CDR3 bases are TGTGCCAGCGGGATCGAGCAGTACTTC.

The chain combines TRBV10-3 with TRBJ2-6; 8 nucleotides agree with TRBD2. From germline, CDR1 is ENHRY and CDR2 SYGVKD. The CDR3 has 15 residues. After removal of 10 bases from V and 4 bases from J, the junction contained 9 bases not matched to a gene. CDR3 amino acids: CATTPGGTGANVLTF. For the CDR3, the DNA is TGTGCCACTACTCCGGGGGGGACGGGGGCCAACGTCCTGACTTTC.

The CDR3: CATRAGSSYEQYF. The CDR3 DNA follows: TGTGCCACCAGGGCCGGGAGCTCCTACGAGCAGTACTTC. The chain employs TRBV15 and TRBJ2-7; maybe TRBD2 (6 bases). Trimming removed 6 bases from V and 0 bases from J, with 9 bases in between. From germline, CDR1 is LNHNV and CDR2 YYDKDF (reference sequence). The CDR3 consists of 13 residues. Variable domain in full (rest from reference TRBV15 and TRBJ2-7): DAMVIQNPRYQVTQFGKPVTLSCSQTLNHNVMYWYQQKSSQAPKLLFHYYDKDFNNEADTPDNFQSRRPNTSFCFLDIRSPGLGDTAMYLCATRAGSSYEQYFGPGTRLTVT.

Regarding this clonotype: Mismatch with germline at one junction end may stem from a read error. J is TRBJ2-1 and V is TRBV12-3 or TRBV12-4; D is perhaps TRBD2 (5 bases). This CDR3 is built from 14 residues. The CDR3 region has the DNA TGTGCCAACAGTTTAGGACTCGGTTACAATGAGCAGTTCTTC. Translating gives CANSLGLGYNEQFF.

The gene calls are TRBV6-5 and TRBJ1-1; D gene uncertain. Trimming stripped 0 bases from V and 1 base from J, with 9 bases between. Looked up from germline, CDR1 is MNHEY and CDR2 is SVGAGI. This CDR3 spans 15 amino acids. DNA of the CDR3: TGTGCCAGCAGTTACTCTGATCCCACGAACACTGAAGCTTTCTTT. This translates into CASSYSDPTNTEAFF.

The chain is built from TRBV28 and TRBJ2-7; maybe TRBD2 (5 bases). Germline CDR1 is MDHEN and CDR2 is SYDVKM. This CDR3 has 13 amino acids. V lost 3 bases, J lost 5 bases, and 11 bases lay in between. Written as DNA, the CDR3 is TGTGCCAGCAGTTTGGCGGGTCGGGACGAGCAGTACTTC. This encodes CASSLAGRDEQYF.

This clonotype was seen more than once but under ten times. The V call is TRBV7-2, the J call TRBJ2-1; weak D call: TRBD2 (6 bases). The CDR3 covers 13 residues. Germline CDR1 SGHTA, CDR2 FQGNSA. Deletions cut 1 base from V and 11 bases from J, with 12 bases between. This chain's CDR3 is CASSLGQTSQQFF. The DNA for the CDR3 is TGTGCCAGCAGCTTAGGCCAGACTAGTCAGCAGTTCTTC. The variable domain in full, with the rest retrieved from reference TRBV7-2 and TRBJ2-1, is GAGVSQSPSNKVTEKGKDVELRCDPISGHTALYWYRQSLGQGLEFLIYFQGNSAPDKSGLPSDRFSAERTGGSVSTLTIQRTQQEDSAVYLCASSLGQTSQQFFGPGTRLTVL.

The CDR3: CASRKPGTEAFF. The CDR3, as DNA: TGTGCCAGCAGGAAACCGGGCACTGAAGCTTTCTTT. This chain links TRBV28 with TRBJ1-1, with D unresolved. The germline V and J ends were trimmed by 6 bases and 4 bases, with 9 bases remaining between them. CDR1 and CDR2 from the germline V gene are MDHEN and SYDVKM. The CDR3 consists of 12 residues.

The J gene is TRBJ2-5, the V gene TRBV18; D is unclear. V lost 3 bases and J lost 4, with 12 bases in between. The CDR3 is made up of 14 amino acids. Germline CDR1 and CDR2: KGHSH and LQKENI. The CDR3: CASSPTSAVETQYF. CDR3 DNA: TGTGCCAGCTCACCTACCTCGGCGGTAGAGACCCAGTACTTC.

The CDR3 nucleotides read TGTGCCAGCAGGGACCCGGGACAGGGGTTTCATGAGCAGTACTTC. Its protein is CASRDPGQGFHEQYF. The chain carries TRBV28 and TRBJ2-5, with 10 nucleotides matching TRBD1. Germline CDR1 is MDHEN and CDR2 is SYDVKM. CDR3 length: 15 amino acids. With V trimmed by 6 bases and J by 11 bases, 15 bases remained unmatched.

The chain combines TRBV15 with TRBJ2-7; D is perhaps TRBD1 (5 bases). The closer fit of TRBJ2-5 to the DNA end suggests the J call may be wrong. The CDR3 length is 15 residues. CDR1 and CDR2 (germline): LNHNV, YYDKDF (reference sequence). The CDR3 DNA follows: TGTGCCACCAGCAGAGATAATCAGGGTTGGGAGACCCAGTACTTC. It is translated as CATSRDNQGWETQYF.

The rearrangement links TRBV7-2 to TRBJ2-1; tentative D call: TRBD1 (5 bases). The germline CDR1 and CDR2 sequences are SGHTA and FQGNSA. The length of the CDR3 is 13 residues. V lost 5 bases and J 8 bases, leaving 13 bases between the germline ends. CDR3 DNA sequence: TGTGCCAGCAGCCCCCAGATCAGGGATGAGCAGTTCTTC. Translation gives CASSPQIRDEQFF.

This clonotype occurred a few times. The chain recombines TRBV7-2 with TRBJ1-2; 7 positions match TRBD1. This CDR3 comprises 18 residues. Germline V gene data show CDR1 as SGHTA and CDR2 as FQGNSA. J lost 0 bases, V lost 2 bases, and 12 bases had no gene match. The CDR3 sequence: CASSLRWDSTIANYGYTF. CDR3 nucleotide sequence: TGTGCCAGCAGCTTAAGGTGGGACAGCACTATAGCTAACTATGGCTACACCTTC.

The chain recombines TRBV9 with TRBJ1-5, with TRBD1 identical over 7 bases. CDR1 and CDR2 (germline): SGDLS, YYNGEE. The CDR3 length is 16 residues. Trimming at V came to 4 bases and at J to 4 bases, leaving 11 bases not matched to a gene. The CDR3 DNA reads as TGTGCCAGCAGCACCGGAACAGGGGCAGGGAATCAGCCCCAGCATTTT. This codes for CASSTGTGAGNQPQHF. Full variable domain (outside the CDR3, taken from reference TRBV9 and TRBJ1-5): DSGVTQTPKHLITATGQRVTLRCSPRSGDLSVYWYQQSLDQGLQFLIQYYNGEERAKGNILERFSAQQFPDLHSELNLSSLELGDSALYFCASSTGTGAGNQPQHFGDGTRLSIL.

This rearrangement joins TRBV15 to TRBJ1-1; 7 bases map to TRBD1. J was trimmed by 1 base and V by 1 base; bases with no gene match: 9. The CDR3 spans 17 residues. Germline CDR1 and CDR2: LNHNV and YYDKDF (reference sequence). The CDR3 DNA reads as TGTGCCACCAGCAGAGGTACCAAGGGGACAGAGAACACTGAAGCTTTCTTT. Encoded protein: CATSRGTKGTENTEAFF.

This clonotype turned up a few times. The V gene is TRBV20-1, the J gene TRBJ2-4; possibly TRBD2 for D (5 bases). Trimming left V 3 bases short and J 8 bases short, with 14 bases between. The CDR3 is made up of 13 amino acids. CDR1 DFQATT and CDR2 SNEGSKA come from the germline V gene (reference sequence). For the CDR3, the DNA is TGCAGTGCTAGGTTCGGGGTACTAGACATTCAGTACTTC. Translated: CSARFGVLDIQYF.

The table lists this clonotype with a few counts. The rearrangement joins TRBV29-1 to TRBJ2-7; 7 bases are shared with TRBD2. The length of the CDR3 is 13 residues. Germline loops: CDR1 SQVTM, CDR2 ANQGSEA. The CDR3 DNA is TGCAGTGCATACGGGACTACTAATTACGAGCAGTACTTC. The encoded protein is CSAYGTTNYEQYF.

V usage is TRBV27 and J usage is TRBJ1-1, with TRBD1 matching over 7 bases. Germline CDR1 MNHEY, CDR2 SMNVEV (reference sequence). With V trimmed by 6 bases and J by 6 bases, 4 bases remained unmatched. The CDR3 has 12 amino acids. The CDR3 loop is CASRSTGAEAFF. The CDR3 DNA reads as TGTGCCAGCAGGTCCACAGGGGCTGAAGCTTTCTTT.

The J gene is TRBJ2-3, the V gene TRBV9, with D possibly matching TRBD2 (6 bases). CDR3 length: 14 residues. The ends were cut back, 3 bases at V and 2 bases at J, with 10 bases in the middle. Germline CDR1 and CDR2: SGDLS and YYNGEE. The CDR3 protein is CASSAGDFTDTQYF. The CDR3 coding sequence is TGTGCCAGCAGCGCCGGGGACTTCACAGATACGCAGTATTTT.

This clonotype showed up just a few times. The V and J genes are TRBV25-1 and TRBJ2-7; D is undetermined. Germline CDR1 is MGHDK and CDR2 is SYGVNS. CDR3 length equals 15 residues. Deletions cut 2 bases from V and 0 bases from J, with 11 bases between. The CDR3 DNA reads TGTGCCAGCAGTGAAAGTGGCGGTAGCTCCTACGAGCAGTACTTC. Its protein is CASSESGGSSYEQYF.

For the CDR3, the DNA is TGTGCCATCAGACAGGGCCCCAACACCGGGGAGCTGTTTTTT. It yields the protein CAIRQGPNTGELFF. J is TRBJ2-2 and V is TRBV10-3, with a tentative D call TRBD1 (6 bases). The ends were cut back, 6 bases at V and 2 bases at J, with 10 bases in the middle. Germline-derived CDR1 and CDR2 are ENHRY and SYGVKD. This CDR3 has 14 amino acids.

In its sample, this clonotype was seen a few times. V is TRBV20-1 and J is TRBJ2-5; perhaps D is TRBD1 or TRBD2 (6 bases each). The CDR3 contains 14 residues. Germline V gene data show CDR1 as DFQATT and CDR2 as SNEGSKA (reference sequence). Trimming took 1 base from V and 1 from J, leaving 10 bases between them. The CDR3 nucleotides are TGCAGTGCTAGAGCGGGGGCCTTCCAAGAGACCCAGTACTTC. Encoded protein: CSARAGAFQETQYF.